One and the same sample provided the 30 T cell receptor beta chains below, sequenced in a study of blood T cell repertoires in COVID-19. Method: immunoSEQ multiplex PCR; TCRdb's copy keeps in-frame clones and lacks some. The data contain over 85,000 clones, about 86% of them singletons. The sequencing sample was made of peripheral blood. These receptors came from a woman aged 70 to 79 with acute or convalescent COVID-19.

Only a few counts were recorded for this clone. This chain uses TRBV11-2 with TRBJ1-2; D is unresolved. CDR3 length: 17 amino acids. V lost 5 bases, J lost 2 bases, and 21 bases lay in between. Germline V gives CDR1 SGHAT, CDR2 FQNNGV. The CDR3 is CASSPIRRRPLNYGYTF. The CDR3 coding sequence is TGTGCCAGCAGCCCCATTAGGAGGAGACCCTTGAACTATGGCTACACCTTC. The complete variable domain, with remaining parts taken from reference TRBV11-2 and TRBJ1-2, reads EAGVAQSPRYKIIEKRQSVAFWCNPISGHATLYWYQQILGQGPKLLIQFQNNGVVDDSQLPKDRFSAERLKGVDSTLKIQPAKLEDSAVYLCASSPIRRRPLNYGYTFGSGTRLTVV.

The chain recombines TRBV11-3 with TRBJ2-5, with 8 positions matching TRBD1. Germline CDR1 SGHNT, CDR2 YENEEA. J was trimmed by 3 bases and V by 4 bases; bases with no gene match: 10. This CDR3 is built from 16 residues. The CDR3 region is CASSSGGYRGKETQYF. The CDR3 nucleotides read TGTGCCAGCAGCTCGGGCGGCTACAGGGGGAAAGAGACCCAGTACTTC.

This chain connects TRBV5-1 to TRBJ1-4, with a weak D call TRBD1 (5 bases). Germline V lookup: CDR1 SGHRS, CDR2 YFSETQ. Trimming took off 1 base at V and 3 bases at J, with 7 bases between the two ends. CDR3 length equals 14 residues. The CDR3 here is CASSLWGANEKLFF. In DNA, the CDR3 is TGCGCCAGCAGCTTGTGGGGGGCTAATGAAAAACTGTTTTTT.

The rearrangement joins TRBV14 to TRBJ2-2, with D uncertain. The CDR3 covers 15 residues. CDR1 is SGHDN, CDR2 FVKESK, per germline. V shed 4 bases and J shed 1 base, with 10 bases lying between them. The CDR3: CASSLNLLNTGELFF. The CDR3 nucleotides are TGTGCCAGCAGCCTAAATCTACTGAACACCGGGGAGCTGTTTTTT.

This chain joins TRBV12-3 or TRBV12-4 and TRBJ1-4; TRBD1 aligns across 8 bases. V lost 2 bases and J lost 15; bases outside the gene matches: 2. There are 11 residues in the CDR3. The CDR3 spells CASSLKGQVFF. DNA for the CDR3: TGTGCCAGCAGTTTAAAGGGACAGGTGTTTTTT.

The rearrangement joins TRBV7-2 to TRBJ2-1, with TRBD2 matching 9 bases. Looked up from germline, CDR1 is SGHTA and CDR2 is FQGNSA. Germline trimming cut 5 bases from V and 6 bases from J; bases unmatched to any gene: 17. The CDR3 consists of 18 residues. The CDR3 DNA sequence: TGTGCCAGCAGCCTACTCCCTTTGGCGGGAGGGCCTATCAATGAGCAGTTCTTC. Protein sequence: CASSLLPLAGGPINEQFF.

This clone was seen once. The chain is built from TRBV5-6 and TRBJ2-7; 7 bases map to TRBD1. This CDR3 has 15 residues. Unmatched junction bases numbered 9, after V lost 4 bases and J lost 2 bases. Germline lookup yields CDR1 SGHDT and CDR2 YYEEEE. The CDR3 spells CASSIKDRAPYEQYF. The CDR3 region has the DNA TGTGCCAGCAGCATAAAAGACAGGGCCCCCTACGAGCAGTACTTC.

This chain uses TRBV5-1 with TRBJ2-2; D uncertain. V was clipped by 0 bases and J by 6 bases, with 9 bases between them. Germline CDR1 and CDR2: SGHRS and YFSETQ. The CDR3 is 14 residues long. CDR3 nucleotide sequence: TGCGCCAGCAGCTTGGCAGCGCCAGCCGGGGAGCTGTTTTTT. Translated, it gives CASSLAAPAGELFF.

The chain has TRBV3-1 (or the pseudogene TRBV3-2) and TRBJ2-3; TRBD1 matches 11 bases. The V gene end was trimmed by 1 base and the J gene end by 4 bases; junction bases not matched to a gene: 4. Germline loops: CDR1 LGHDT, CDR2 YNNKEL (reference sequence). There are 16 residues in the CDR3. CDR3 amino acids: CASSQGPGQGADTQYF. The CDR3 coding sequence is TGTGCCAGCAGCCAAGGACCGGGACAGGGGGCAGATACGCAGTATTTT.

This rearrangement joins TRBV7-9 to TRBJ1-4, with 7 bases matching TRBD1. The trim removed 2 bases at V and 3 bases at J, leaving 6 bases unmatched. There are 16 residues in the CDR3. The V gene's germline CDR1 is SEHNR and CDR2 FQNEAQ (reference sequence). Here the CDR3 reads CASSLKTGLPNEKLFF. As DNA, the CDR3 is TGTGCCAGCAGCTTAAAGACAGGGTTGCCTAATGAAAAACTGTTTTTT.

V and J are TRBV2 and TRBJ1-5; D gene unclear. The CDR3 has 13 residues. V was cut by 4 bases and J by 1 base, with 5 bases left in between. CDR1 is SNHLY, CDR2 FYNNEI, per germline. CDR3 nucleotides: TGTGCCAGCAGTGTGGGCAGCAATCAGCCCCAGCATTTT. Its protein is CASSVGSNQPQHF.

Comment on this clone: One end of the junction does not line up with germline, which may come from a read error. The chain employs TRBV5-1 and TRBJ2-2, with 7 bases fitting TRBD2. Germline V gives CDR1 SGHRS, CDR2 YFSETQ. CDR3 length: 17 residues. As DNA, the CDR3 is TGCGCCAGCAGCCCCGACCGACTGACTAGCTTGCCCGGGGAGTTGTTTTTT. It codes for CASSPDRLTSLPGELFF.

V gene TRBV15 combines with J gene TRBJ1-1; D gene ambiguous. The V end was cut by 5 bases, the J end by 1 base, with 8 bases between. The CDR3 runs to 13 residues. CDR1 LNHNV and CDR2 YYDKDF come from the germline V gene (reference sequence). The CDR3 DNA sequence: TGTGCCACCAGCCCCGTACAGAACACTGAAGCTTTCTTT. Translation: CATSPVQNTEAFF.

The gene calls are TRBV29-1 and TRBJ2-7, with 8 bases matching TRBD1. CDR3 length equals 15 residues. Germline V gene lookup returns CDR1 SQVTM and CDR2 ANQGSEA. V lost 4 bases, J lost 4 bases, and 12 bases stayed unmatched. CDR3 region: CSVAPQGAARYEQYF. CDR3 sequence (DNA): TGCAGCGTTGCTCCCCAGGGGGCAGCCCGTTACGAGCAGTACTTC.

As DNA, the CDR3 is TGTGCCAGTAGTATACCCCGTGGGGGGGGCGTGGGTCAGCCCCAGCATTTT. This sequence encodes CASSIPRGGGVGQPQHF. This chain joins TRBV19 and TRBJ1-5; D perhaps matches TRBD1 (6 bases). The CDR3 loop spans 17 amino acids. The germline V gene has CDR1 LNHDA and CDR2 SQIVND (reference sequence). Trimming left V 2 bases short and J 6 bases short, with 20 bases between.

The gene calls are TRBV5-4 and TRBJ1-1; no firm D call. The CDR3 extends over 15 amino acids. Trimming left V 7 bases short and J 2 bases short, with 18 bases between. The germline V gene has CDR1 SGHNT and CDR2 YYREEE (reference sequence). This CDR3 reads CASGPKRADNTEAFF. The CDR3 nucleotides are TGTGCCAGCGGACCAAAGAGGGCAGACAACACTGAAGCTTTCTTT.

The CDR3 DNA reads as TGTGCCAGCAGTTCGGGACTAGCGTTGGCTAGCACAGATACGCAGTATTTT. Its translation is CASSSGLALASTDTQYF. The J gene is TRBJ2-3, the V gene TRBV2; 10 bases line up with TRBD2. V gave up 5 bases and J gave up 0 bases; unmatched junction bases: 8. Germline V gives CDR1 SNHLY, CDR2 FYNNEI. The CDR3 contains 17 residues.

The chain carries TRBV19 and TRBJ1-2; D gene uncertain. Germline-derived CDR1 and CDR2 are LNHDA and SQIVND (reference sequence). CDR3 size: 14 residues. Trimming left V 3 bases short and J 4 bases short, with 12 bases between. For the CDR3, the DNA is TGTGCCAGTAGTATCCAGTGGCGAGGCTATGGCTACACCTTC. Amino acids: CASSIQWRGYGYTF.

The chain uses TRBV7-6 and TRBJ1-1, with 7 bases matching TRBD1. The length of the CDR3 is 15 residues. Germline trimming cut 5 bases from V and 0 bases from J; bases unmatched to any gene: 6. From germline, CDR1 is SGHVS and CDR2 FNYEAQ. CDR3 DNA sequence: TGTGCCAGCAGCCCTCGGACAGGCATGAACACTGAAGCTTTCTTT. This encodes CASSPRTGMNTEAFF. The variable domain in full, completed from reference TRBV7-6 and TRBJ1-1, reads GAGVSQSPRYKVTKRGQDVALRCDPISGHVSLYWYRQALGQGPEFLTYFNYEAQQDKSGLPNDRFSAERPEGSISTLTIQRTEQRDSAMYRCASSPRTGMNTEAFFGQGTRLTVV.

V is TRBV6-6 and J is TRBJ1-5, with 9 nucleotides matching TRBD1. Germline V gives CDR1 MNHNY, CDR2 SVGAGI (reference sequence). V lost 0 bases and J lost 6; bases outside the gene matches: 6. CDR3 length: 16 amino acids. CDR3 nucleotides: TGTGCCAGCAGTTACTCTCCGGGACAGGGTACTCAGCCCCAGCATTTT. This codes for CASSYSPGQGTQPQHF.

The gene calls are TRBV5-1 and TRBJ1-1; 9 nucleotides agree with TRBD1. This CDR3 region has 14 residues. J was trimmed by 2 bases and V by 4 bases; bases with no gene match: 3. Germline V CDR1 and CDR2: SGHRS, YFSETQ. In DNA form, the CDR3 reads TGCGCCAGCAGCGGGACAGGGATAAACACTGAAGCTTTCTTT. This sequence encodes CASSGTGINTEAFF.

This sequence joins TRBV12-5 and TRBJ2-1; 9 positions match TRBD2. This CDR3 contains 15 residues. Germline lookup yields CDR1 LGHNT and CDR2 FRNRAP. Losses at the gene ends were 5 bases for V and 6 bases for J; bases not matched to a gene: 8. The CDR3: CASGKSGRLGNEQFF. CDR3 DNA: TGTGCTAGTGGTAAAAGCGGGAGGCTTGGCAATGAGCAGTTCTTC.

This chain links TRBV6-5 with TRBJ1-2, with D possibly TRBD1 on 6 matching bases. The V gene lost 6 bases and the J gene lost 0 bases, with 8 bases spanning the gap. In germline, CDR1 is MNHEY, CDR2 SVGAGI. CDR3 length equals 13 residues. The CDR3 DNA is TGTGCCAGCAGGGGGGCGGCTAACTATGGCTACACCTTC. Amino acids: CASRGAANYGYTF.

CDR3 sequence (DNA): TGTGCCAGCAGCCACCTTTGGGACAGGGATAACTATGGCTACACCTTC. Protein: CASSHLWDRDNYGYTF. The chain is built from TRBV3-1 (or the pseudogene TRBV3-2) and TRBJ1-2, with 9 bases fitting TRBD1. The CDR3 sequence is 16 residues long. CDR1 and CDR2 (germline): LGHDT, YNNKEL (reference sequence). Trimming removed 3 bases from V and 1 base from J; junction bases left unmatched: 6.

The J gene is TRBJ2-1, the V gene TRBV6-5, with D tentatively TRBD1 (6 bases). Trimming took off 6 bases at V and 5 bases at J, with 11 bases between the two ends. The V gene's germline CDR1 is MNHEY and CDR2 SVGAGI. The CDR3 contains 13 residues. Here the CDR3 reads CASSRDTNNEQFF. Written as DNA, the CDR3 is TGTGCCAGCAGCCGGGACACCAACAATGAGCAGTTCTTC.

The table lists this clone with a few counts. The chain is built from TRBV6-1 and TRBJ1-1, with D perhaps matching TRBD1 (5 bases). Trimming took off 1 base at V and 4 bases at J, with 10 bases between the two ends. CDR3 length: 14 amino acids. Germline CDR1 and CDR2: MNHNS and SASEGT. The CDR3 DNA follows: TGTGCCAGCAGTGAAGAGGCAGGGATCACTGAAGCTTTCTTT. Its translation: CASSEEAGITEAFF.

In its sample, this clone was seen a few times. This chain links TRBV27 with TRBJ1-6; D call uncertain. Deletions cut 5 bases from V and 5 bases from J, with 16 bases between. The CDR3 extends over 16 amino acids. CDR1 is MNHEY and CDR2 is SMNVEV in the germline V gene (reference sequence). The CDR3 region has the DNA TGTGCCAGCAGTCGCCGCGGGCACTGGGATAATTCACCCCTCCACTTT. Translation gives CASSRRGHWDNSPLHF.

CDR3 coding DNA: TGCAGCGTTGGGGGATCTAGCGGGAGTTACGAGCAGTACTTC. It encodes CSVGGSSGSYEQYF. The rearrangement links TRBV29-1 to TRBJ2-7; 10 bases fit TRBD2. Germline V lookup: CDR1 SQVTM, CDR2 ANQGSEA. CDR3 length: 14 residues. The ends lost 4 bases at V and 4 bases at J; junction bases unmatched: 7.

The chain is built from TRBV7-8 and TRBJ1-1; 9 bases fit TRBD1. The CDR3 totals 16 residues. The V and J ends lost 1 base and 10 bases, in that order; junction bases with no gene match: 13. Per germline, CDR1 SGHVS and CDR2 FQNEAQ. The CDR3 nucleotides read TGTGCCAGCAGCTTAGGCGGGACAGGGTATTCGGTTGGAGCTTTCTTT. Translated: CASSLGGTGYSVGAFF.

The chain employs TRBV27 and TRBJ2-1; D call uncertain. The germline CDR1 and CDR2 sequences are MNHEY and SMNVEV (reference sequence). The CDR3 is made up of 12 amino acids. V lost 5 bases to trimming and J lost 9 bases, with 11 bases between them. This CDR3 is CASSDSFGEQFF. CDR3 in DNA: TGTGCCAGCAGTGACTCGTTTGGTGAGCAGTTCTTC.